This TCR beta chain emerged from a study of T cell changes during pregnancy in multiple sclerosis. This CDR3 comprises 17 residues. Produced via immunoSEQ multiplex PCR; TCRdb's table is partial and in-frame only. This repertoire shows about 40,000 clones, approximately 88% found once; its top ten account for roughly 5%. The chain links TRBV21-1 to TRBJ2-3; the table names TRBD2, a call not compared with the DNA. TRBV21-1 is a known pseudogene. This material consisted of peripheral blood, taken in the first trimester of pregnancy. The TCR originated in a female donor in good health, enrolled as a control in a pregnancy study. The CDR3 nucleotides read TGTGCCAGCAGCAAAGAGGGGACTAGCGGTTTCACAGATACGCAGTATTTT. Amino acids: CASSKEGTSGFTDTQYF.